These T cell receptor beta chains were read from a single sample in a study of cytomegalovirus exposure and HLA in healthy donors. Assay: immunoSEQ multiplex PCR; the TCRdb copy retains only in-frame clones and omits some. This sample has some 150,000 clones; around 90% occur once, and the top ten carry about 0.9%. Sequencing input: PBMCs. These receptors were collected from a woman in her 30s in good health and CMV-seronegative. Both conserved end residues are part of each CDR3. A D gene is named only where the DNA matches it firmly. Size tells how often a clone was seen (once, few, many) or the class of an expanded clone, and some rows leave it out.

d_call	clone_size	v_call	j_call	cdr3_nt	cdr3_aa
-	-	TRBV6-4	TRBJ2-2	TGTGCCAGCAGTGACTCGCCTAGCGTCACCGGGGAGCTGTTTTTT	CASSDSPSVTGELFF
-	-	TRBV7-9	TRBJ2-7	TGTGCCAGCAGCCAAACAGGGATCGGCCCCTACGAGCAGTACTTC	CASSQTGIGPYEQYF
TRBD1	-	TRBV5-4	TRBJ2-5	TGTGCCAGCAGCGAACGGACAGGGGGAGAGACCCAGTACTTC	CASSERTGGETQYF
-	-	TRBV5-6	TRBJ2-7	TGTGCCAGCAGCTTGCTAGGGGACAAGTCCTACGAGCAGTACTTC	CASSLLGDKSYEQYF
TRBD2	-	TRBV10-3	TRBJ2-3	TGTGCCATCAGTGAGCGGGAGGGCCGGGATACGCAGTATTTT	CAISEREGRDTQYF
TRBD1	-	TRBV2	TRBJ2-3	TGTGCCAGCAGTGGGACAGGGCCTGCTAGCACAGATACGCAGTATTTT	CASSGTGPASTDTQYF
TRBD2	once	TRBV27	TRBJ2-7	TGTGCCAGCAGTTCGGCTATAGCGGGAGGGCCTGGAGGCGAGCAGTACTTC	CASSSAIAGGPGGEQYF
TRBD2	-	TRBV18	TRBJ2-2	TGTGCCAGCTCACCATTGGCTAGCGGGAGGGCCTCGAACACCGGGGAGCTGTTTTTT	CASSPLASGRASNTGELFF
-	few	TRBV7-9	TRBJ2-6	TGTGCCAGCAGCTTACAGGGCACTGGGGCCAACGTCCTGACTTTC	CASSLQGTGANVLTF
TRBD2	-	TRBV28	TRBJ2-3	TGTGCCAGCAGTCCTGAGGGGAGGGGCACAGATACGCAGTATTTT	CASSPEGRGTDTQYF
-	-	TRBV5-1	TRBJ2-1	TGCGCCAGCAGCCCACCGCGGGCTAGCTCCTACAATGAGCAGTTCTTC	CASSPPRASSYNEQFF
TRBD2	-	TRBV5-1	TRBJ2-3	TGCGCCAGCAGCTTGGCCTGGACTAGCGGGGGGGATGACACAGATACGCAGTATTTT	CASSLAWTSGGDDTDTQYF
TRBD2	-	TRBV5-6	TRBJ2-3	TGTGCCAGCAGCTTGGCCGTTGGACTAGCGGGGTTCACAGATACGCAGTATTTT	CASSLAVGLAGFTDTQYF
-	-	TRBV6-5	TRBJ2-7	TGTGCCAGCAGTCCCTACGGGGATCCTGGCGAGCAGTACTTC	CASSPYGDPGEQYF
-	-	TRBV30	TRBJ1-6	TGTGCCTGGAGTGGGGGGGGATTCTTTTCACCCCTCCACTTT	CAWSGGGFFSPLHF
TRBD1	-	TRBV28	TRBJ1-1	TGTGCCAGCAGTTTAGGCAGGGGGGAAGCTTTCTTT	CASSLGRGEAFF